This TCR beta chain was found in a study of somatic reversion in DOCK8 deficiency (dated by TCRdb to 2020 to 2021). As for the study more broadly: T cell receptor beta repertoires were compared among DOCK8-deficient patients, DOCK8-revertant patients and healthy volunteers. The study investigated how somatic reversion of pathogenic DOCK8 variants alters lymphocyte differentiation and function in DOCK8 deficiency. The DOCK8-deficient patients included in the study had already been reported in previous work. Points the paper makes about the study in general: Whether whole blood or PBMCs served as the source material for each individual sample was not specified in the methods.

The protocol used for the library was multiplex PCR. TRB libraries were made by one-step amplicon PCR using EuroClonality-NGS primers on about 0.095 ug genomic DNA. TRB amplicons were sequenced on Illumina MiSeq instruments with 2 x 250 bp version 2 chemistry. The authors processed their data as follows. Primary TRB sequence analysis and V(D)J annotation were performed with IMGT/HighV-QUEST. Repertoire diversity and composition were evaluated with VDJtools after removing nonfunctional clones and downsampling for comparisons between samples. TCRdb reanalyzed the raw reads on its own, using fastp at Q25 for trimming and MiXCR for clone calling, and kept in-frame beta chains. Entries that share a CDR3 protein sequence are merged under the most common genes and DNA. The V and J calls were not made by the authors but by TCRdb's processing. The sample table contains roughly 3,700 distinct CDR3 sequences; only one count was recorded for 20% to 25% of them. The ten biggest clones cover 9.1% of the sample.

The CDR3, cysteine through phenylalanine, is 17 amino acids long. The entry retains the CDR3 DNA only, 51 bases that are in frame from base 1. Healthy control blood came from volunteer donors supplied by blood services in Australia and France. For the TCR repertoire analysis, genomic DNA was extracted either from whole blood samples or from PBMCs. Within its sample, this clonotype is large (0.1 to 1%). It lacks a known antigen. Within one base of it there is no much larger clone, and no base qualities were kept. Sequenced: peripheral blood. The V gene is TRBV23-1 and the J gene is TRBJ1-1, with the D gene uncertain. The last part of the DNA fits TRBJ1-6 better; the J call may be wrong. TRBV23-1 is recorded as an ORF, its role being uncertain. The TCR was taken from a human donor in good health. At the DNA level, the sequence is TGCGCCAGCAGTCAATGTACCACTTTCTCCTATAATTCACCCCTCCACTTT. Protein translation: CASSQCTTFSYNSPLHF.